The table lists the clone carrying this T cell receptor beta chain with a few counts. Through a sample-barcoded 5' primer and a J-beta primer mix, a second PCR was run for roughly 6 to 12 cycles. Each cDNA molecule was tagged by a template-switch adaptor that had 12 random nucleotides. TCRdb passed the 5' RACE reads through MiXCR, listing each CDR3 protein once. The data hold roughly 2 million distinct CDR3 sequences, with 40% to 55% observed a single time. This CDR3 has 16 amino acids. The germline CDR1 and CDR2 sequences are SGDLS and YYNGEE. Trimming left V 0 bases short and J 0 bases short, with 12 bases between. This specimen belongs to a study of blood T cells in healthy people across ages.

Material: blood. This TCR was recovered from a woman aged 40 to 50 in good health. The chain combines TRBV9 with TRBJ2-5; TRBD2 is a possible D gene (7 bases). CDR3 protein: CASSVGGGDYQETQYF. The CDR3 nucleotides read TGTGCCAGCAGCGTAGGAGGGGGGGACTACCAAGAGACCCAGTACTTC.